Below, 15 T cell receptor beta chains from the same sample are listed, as sequenced in a study of T cell repertoires in cytomegalovirus infection. No cognate antigen is known for these TCRs. From the reads, TCRdb called clonotypes with MiXCR, one entry per CDR3 protein. The data contain about 46,000 distinct CDR3 sequences, roughly 19% of them seen just once; the ten biggest clones take up roughly 50%. Source: CD8+ T cells from cultured PBMCs, taken from culture after CMV antigen stimulation. The receptors shown here come from a human donor in good health (CMV status not recorded). Some clones in this sample may be carry-over from other donors' samples.

This clonotype came up many times. The chain employs TRBV10-1 and TRBJ2-7; 8 bases line up with TRBD2. J was trimmed by 5 bases and V by 7 bases; bases with no gene match: 7. CDR1 is WNHNN, CDR2 SYGVQD, per germline (reference sequence). The CDR3 extends over 13 amino acids. Written as DNA, the CDR3 is TGCGCCAGCACCGATAATAGCGGGAACGAGCAGTACTTC. It codes for CASTDNSGNEQYF.

This clonotype was seen many times. CDR3 DNA sequence: TGTGCCAGCAGCGTACTAGCGGGGGGGGTGGATACGCAGTATTTT. Its translation: CASSVLAGGVDTQYF. The V gene is TRBV28, the J gene TRBJ2-3; 13 bases agree with TRBD2. Germline CDR1 MDHEN, CDR2 SYDVKM. The junction had 6 bases not matched to a gene; V was cut back by 6 bases and J by 6 bases. This CDR3 comprises 15 residues. Combining the CDR3 with reference TRBV28 and TRBJ2-3 gives the whole variable domain DVKVTQSSRYLVKRTGEKVFLECVQDMDHENMFWYRQDPGLGLRLIYFSYDVKMKEKGDIPEGYSVSREKKERFSLILESASTNQTSMYLCASSVLAGGVDTQYFGPGTRLTVL.

This clonotype has ten or more counts. V usage is TRBV11-2 and J usage is TRBJ1-1, with TRBD1 as a possible D gene (5 bases). Germline V lookup: CDR1 SGHAT, CDR2 FQNNGV. The CDR3 totals 15 residues. Trimming pared 1 base from V and 0 bases from J, leaving 9 bases between. CDR3 bases: TGTGCCAGCAGCTTAGGGGGCTCCATGAACACTGAAGCTTTCTTT. This sequence encodes CASSLGGSMNTEAFF.

This sequence joins TRBV27 and TRBJ2-5; 10 positions match TRBD2. The germline V gene has CDR1 MNHEY and CDR2 SMNVEV (reference sequence). After removal of 4 bases from V and 6 bases from J, the junction contained 11 bases not matched to a gene. This CDR3 has 16 amino acids. In DNA form, the CDR3 reads TGTGCCAGCAGTTCCTCGCTAGCGGGGGAAGGGAAGACCCAGTACTTC. Translating gives CASSSSLAGEGKTQYF.

This clonotype was detected ten times or more. The chain uses TRBV7-9 and TRBJ2-2; weak D call: TRBD2 (5 bases). This CDR3 has 14 residues. The germline gives CDR1 SEHNR, CDR2 FQNEAQ (reference sequence). V lost 7 bases to trimming and J lost 3 bases, with 12 bases between them. This CDR3 is CASTKPGDTGELFF. DNA of the CDR3: TGTGCCAGCACCAAGCCCGGGGACACCGGGGAGCTGTTTTTT.

Remarks on this clonotype: Germline and junction disagree at one end, which may indicate a read error. The chain employs TRBV4-3 and TRBJ2-7, with 7 bases identical to TRBD1. In germline, CDR1 is LGHNA, CDR2 YSLEER. The CDR3 sequence is 16 residues long. The CDR3 is CASNQGIPGQPYEQYF. Here the CDR3 DNA reads TGCGCCAGCAACCAAGGTATCCCGGGACAGCCCTACGAGCAGTACTTC.

This clonotype was observed a handful of times. The chain is built from TRBV4-3 and TRBJ2-6, with D perhaps matching TRBD1 (6 bases). Per the germline V gene, CDR1 is LGHNA and CDR2 is YSLEER. V was clipped by 4 bases and J by 4 bases, with 11 bases between them. This CDR3 has 15 amino acids. The DNA of the CDR3 is TGCGCCAGCAGCCGACCAGGGGCCGGGGCCAACGTCCTGACTTTC. Translating gives CASSRPGAGANVLTF.

This clonotype was counted a few times. The chain recombines TRBV12-3 or TRBV12-4 with TRBJ2-1; 9 nucleotides line up with TRBD2. V trimming: 10 bases; J trimming: 7 bases; junction bases outside the gene matches: 8. The CDR3 is 13 residues long. CDR3 coding DNA: TGTGCCAATGGACTAGCGCGGGCTAATGAGCAGTTCTTC. Translating it yields CANGLARANEQFF.

This clonotype was seen a few times. The rearrangement links TRBV20-1 to TRBJ2-1, with a weak D call TRBD2 (6 bases). CDR1 is DFQATT, CDR2 SNEGSKA, per germline (reference sequence). The CDR3 is made up of 18 amino acids. V lost 3 bases and J 0 bases, leaving 21 bases between the germline ends. CDR3 loop: CSASREAGLASSYNEQFF. The DNA for the CDR3 is TGCAGTGCTAGTAGGGAAGCGGGCCTTGCCAGCTCCTACAATGAGCAGTTCTTC.

The chain employs TRBV27 and TRBJ2-5, with 9 positions matching TRBD1. Trimming at V came to 5 bases and at J to 4 bases, leaving 11 bases not matched to a gene. Germline loops: CDR1 MNHEY, CDR2 SMNVEV (reference sequence). The CDR3 runs to 16 residues. CDR3 sequence (DNA): TGTGCCAGCAGTATCCAACCGGGACAGGGTCGAGAGACCCAGTACTTC. Protein sequence: CASSIQPGQGRETQYF.

This chain joins TRBV4-2 and TRBJ2-1; 9 nucleotides align to TRBD2. The CDR3 totals 14 residues. Per the germline V gene, CDR1 is LGHNA and CDR2 is YNFKEQ. After removal of 5 bases from V and 7 bases from J, the junction contained 6 bases not matched to a gene. In nucleotides, the CDR3 is TGTGCCAGCAGCGTTGCTAGCGGGGATAATGAGCAGTTCTTC. This translates into CASSVASGDNEQFF.

The rearrangement links TRBV2 to TRBJ2-7, with D perhaps being TRBD1 or TRBD2 (5 bases each). V lost 8 bases and J lost 2, with 19 bases in between. Germline CDR1 is SNHLY and CDR2 is FYNNEI. The CDR3 has 15 amino acids. The CDR3 region has the DNA TGTGCCAGCCATACCGGGACCTCTATAACCTACGAGCAGTACTTC. Translated, it gives CASHTGTSITYEQYF. The full variable domain, completed using reference TRBV2 and TRBJ2-7, is EPEVTQTPSHQVTQMGQEVILRCVPISNHLYFYWYRQILGQKVEFLVSFYNNEISEKSEIFDDQFSVERPDGSNFTLKIRSTKLEDSAMYFCASHTGTSITYEQYFGPGTRLTVT.

This rearrangement joins TRBV11-2 to TRBJ2-1; 7 bases match TRBD2. With 0 bases clipped from V and 2 bases from J, the junction kept 1 base outside the gene matches. The CDR3 spans 15 residues. Germline V gives CDR1 SGHAT, CDR2 FQNNGV. The CDR3 DNA reads TGTGCCAGCAGCTTAGAAAGCGGGACCTACAATGAGCAGTTCTTC. Protein product: CASSLESGTYNEQFF.

V usage is TRBV6-5 and J usage is TRBJ2-2; D perhaps matches TRBD2 (5 bases). Germline V gene data show CDR1 as MNHEY and CDR2 as SVGAGI. The CDR3 totals 18 residues. V lost 0 bases and J 3 bases, leaving 17 bases between the germline ends. The CDR3 spells CASSYSILVGEDTGELFF. CDR3 bases: TGTGCCAGCAGTTACTCGATTCTCGTGGGAGAGGACACCGGGGAGCTGTTTTTT.

V and J are TRBV5-6 and TRBJ2-1; D may correspond to TRBD1 or TRBD2 (7 bases each). Germline V gene sequence: CDR1 SGHDT, CDR2 YYEEEE. This CDR3 region has 16 residues. Trimming left V 4 bases short and J 8 bases short, with 22 bases between. This CDR3 is CASSPGRGPGWDEQFF. CDR3 in DNA: TGTGCCAGCAGCCCGGGGAGGGGGCCAGGTTGGGATGAGCAGTTCTTC.